This T cell receptor beta chain was obtained from a study of OX40 agonist ivuxolimab in advanced cancers. Study details: All patients had ivuxolimab intravenously every 2 weeks at 0.01 to 10 mg/kg. Three individuals attained partial responses, comprising one hepatocellular carcinoma case and two cutaneous melanoma cases. Findings and limits, study-wide: Undetermined was the antigen specificity of the expanded peripheral T cells. Among T cells, CD8+ cells averaged more expanded clones than CD4+ cells.

The data were produced by immunoSEQ multiplex PCR, yet TCRdb's version contains in-frame clones alone and is incomplete. Of roughly 50,000 clones listed, over 75% are singletons. Comments on this clone: Its antigen is unknown.

Germline lookup yields CDR1 DFQATT and CDR2 SNEGSKA (reference sequence). This CDR3 contains 9 residues. V lost 3 bases, J lost 11 bases, and 5 bases lay in between. The sequence came from an adult with an advanced solid tumor such as melanoma, head and neck, liver or kidney cancer. The sample was CD4+ or CD8+ T cells sorted from blood, taken in a trial of the OX40 agonist ivuxolimab. The chain links TRBV20-1 to TRBJ2-1; D is uncertain. CDR3 amino acids: CSASLQQFF. CDR3 coding DNA: TGCAGTGCTAGTCTACAGCAGTTCTTC.